The 8 T cell receptor beta chains in this list originate from one sample, sequenced in a study of T-cell reconstitution after alpha-beta-depleted transplantation in children. A TCRbeta library incorporating unique molecular identifiers was prepared. TCRdb fed the PCR reads into MiXCR, producing one record per CDR3 protein. This table holds 600,000 to 700,000 distinct CDR3 sequences, under 15% found once. Sequencing was performed on PBMCs, taken before TCRalphabeta/CD19-depleted stem cell transplant. All receptors come from a girl aged 2 to 10 with congenital amegakaryocytic thrombocytopenia, due to receive a stem cell transplant.

The chain joins TRBV15 to TRBJ2-7; 15 positions match TRBD2. The V gene's germline CDR1 is LNHNV and CDR2 YYDKDF (reference sequence). Losses at the gene ends were 2 bases for V and 0 bases for J; bases not matched to a gene: 8. The CDR3 totals 19 residues. CDR3 DNA sequence: TGTGCCACCAGCAGAACTCCGGGACTAGCGGGAGGAGGCTCCTACGAGCAGTACTTC. Its protein product is CATSRTPGLAGGGSYEQYF.

This clonotype was seen repeatedly, ten times or more. The V call is TRBV5-6, the J call TRBJ2-3; D tentatively reads TRBD1 or TRBD2 (5 bases each). Looked up from germline, CDR1 is SGHDT and CDR2 is YYEEEE. V was cut by 7 bases and J by 7 bases, with 22 bases left in between. The CDR3 contains 15 residues. The chain's CDR3 is CASGVKPGPQNTQYF. The DNA of the CDR3 is TGTGCCAGCGGAGTAAAACCGGGACCGCAGAATACGCAGTATTTT.

This clonotype showed up just a few times. V and J are TRBV7-9 and TRBJ2-5; perhaps D is TRBD1 or TRBD2 (5 bases each). CDR3 length equals 13 residues. Trimming shortened V by 1 base and J by 7 bases, and 10 bases separated the two germline ends. Per the germline V gene, CDR1 is SEHNR and CDR2 is FQNEAQ (reference sequence). The DNA of the CDR3 is TGTGCCAGCAGCTTAGGGGGGTTGGGGACCCAGTACTTC. It codes for CASSLGGLGTQYF.

A few counts support this clonotype. V usage is TRBV27 and J usage is TRBJ2-3; D remains unclear. Germline V gene sequence: CDR1 MNHEY, CDR2 SMNVEV (reference sequence). There are 13 residues in the CDR3. The V gene lost 5 bases and the J gene lost 4 bases, with 10 bases spanning the gap. CDR3 protein: CASSLLMSDTQYF. CDR3 sequence (DNA): TGTGCCAGCAGTCTTCTGATGTCAGATACGCAGTATTTT.

This clonotype has just a few counts. This CDR3 is CASGLPPDTEAFF. The CDR3 region has the DNA TGTGCCAGCGGTCTACCCCCAGACACTGAAGCTTTCTTT. The rearrangement uses TRBV5-6 and TRBJ1-1, with D unresolved. V shed 7 bases and J shed 3 bases, with 13 bases lying between them. This CDR3 is 13 amino acids long. The germline CDR1 and CDR2 sequences are SGHDT and YYEEEE. Drawing the rest from reference TRBV5-6 and TRBJ1-1, the complete variable domain is DAGVTQSPTHLIKTRGQQVTLRCSPKSGHDTVSWYQQALGQGPQFIFQYYEEEERQRGNFPDRFSGHQFPNYSSELNVNALLLGDSALYLCASGLPPDTEAFFGQGTRLTVV.

The V call is TRBV4-1, the J call TRBJ2-1; TRBD2 might be the D (6 bases). The CDR3 is 17 amino acids. Trimming pared 1 base from V and 2 bases from J, leaving 15 bases between. The germline CDR1 and CDR2 sequences are MGHRA and YSYEKL. The CDR3 region has the DNA TGCGCCAGCAGCCAAGCAGAGTCGGGAGACGCCTACAATGAGCAGTTCTTC. Its protein product is CASSQAESGDAYNEQFF.

This clonotype has just a few counts. J is TRBJ2-3 and V is TRBV5-1, with TRBD2 matching 12 bases. Trimming took 4 bases from V and 2 from J; bases not matched to a gene: 5. Germline V gene lookup returns CDR1 SGHRS and CDR2 YFSETQ. This CDR3 comprises 16 residues. CDR3 protein: CASSRLAGVDTDTQYF. In DNA form, the CDR3 reads TGCGCCAGCAGCCGACTAGCGGGAGTAGACACAGATACGCAGTATTTT.

This clonotype has a handful of counts. This sequence joins TRBV21-1 and TRBJ1-6; the listed D gene, TRBD1, was not tested against the DNA. TRBV21-1 is a known pseudogene. This CDR3 is built from 19 residues. CDR3 DNA sequence: TGTGCCAGCAGCAAAAGGGGGGGGGATTGGACAGGGGGCGATTCACCCCTCCACTTT. Its translation: CASSKRGGDWTGGDSPLHF.